The 21 T cell receptor beta chains below come from one sample, sequenced in a study of shared clonotypes between healthy human individuals. Naivety among CD8 cells was defined by CD45RO negativity and positive CCR7 selection, thereby excluding terminally differentiated effector memory CD45RA+ cells. Libraries were prepared by immunoSEQ multiplex PCR; TCRdb keeps only in-frame clonotypes and omits some of them. The repertoire holds roughly 590,000 clones, with 95% as singletons. The sequenced sample was naive CD8+ T cells sorted from blood. The receptor source for this set is a woman under 40 in good health.

This clone was seen once. The V and J genes are TRBV19 and TRBJ2-5; D is undetermined. The CDR3 contains 13 residues. Per the germline V gene, CDR1 is LNHDA and CDR2 is SQIVND (reference sequence). The V end lost 6 bases, the J end lost 1 base, and 9 bases lay between the germline ends. CDR3 coding DNA: TGTGCCAGTAGCCTTGGGCTCCAAGAGACCCAGTACTTC. Protein: CASSLGLQETQYF.

The chain couples TRBV19 to TRBJ1-1; D is uncertain. The CDR3 contains 13 residues. Germline V gene data show CDR1 as LNHDA and CDR2 as SQIVND (reference sequence). The ends were cut back, 7 bases at V and 1 base at J, with 10 bases in the middle. The chain's CDR3 is CASKSVENTEAFF. CDR3 DNA: TGTGCCAGTAAGTCGGTGGAGAACACTGAAGCTTTCTTT.

The chain links TRBV27 to TRBJ2-2; D gene ambiguous. The CDR3 covers 15 residues. With 2 bases removed from V and 3 bases from J, the gap between germline ends came to 10 bases. Per germline, CDR1 MNHEY and CDR2 SMNVEV (reference sequence). CDR3 sequence reads: CASSLRQLHTGELFF. The DNA of the CDR3 is TGTGCCAGCAGTTTACGGCAATTGCACACCGGGGAGCTGTTTTTT.

This clone was recorded once. This chain joins TRBV15 and TRBJ2-1; 7 bases match TRBD1. CDR3 length: 15 amino acids. Germline V gives CDR1 LNHNV, CDR2 YYDKDF (reference sequence). The trim removed 6 bases at V and 9 bases at J, leaving 14 bases unmatched. CDR3 loop: CATRGQATRWGEQFF. DNA of the CDR3: TGTGCCACCAGAGGACAGGCCACTCGATGGGGTGAGCAGTTCTTC.

The chain is built from TRBV27 and TRBJ2-3; D remains ambiguous. Deletions cut 1 base from V and 0 bases from J, with 5 bases between. This CDR3 spans 14 amino acids. Germline V CDR1 and CDR2: MNHEY, SMNVEV (reference sequence). The CDR3 is CASSLYPSTDTQYF. The CDR3 DNA reads TGTGCCAGCAGTTTATACCCCAGCACAGATACGCAGTATTTT.

A word on this clone: The sample carries other DNA sequences with the same CDR3. V is TRBV27 and J is TRBJ2-7; maybe TRBD2 (5 bases). Germline V gene data show CDR1 as MNHEY and CDR2 as SMNVEV (reference sequence). Trimming took 5 bases from V and 2 from J, leaving 10 bases between them. The CDR3 totals 13 residues. The CDR3 loop reads CASSDGGTYEQYF. CDR3 nucleotides: TGTGCCAGCAGTGACGGAGGCACCTACGAGCAGTACTTC.

The gene calls are TRBV27 and TRBJ2-7, with TRBD2 matching over 9 bases. Unmatched junction bases numbered 9, after V lost 3 bases and J lost 6 bases. CDR1 is MNHEY and CDR2 is SMNVEV in the germline V gene (reference sequence). The CDR3 spans 15 residues. In DNA, the CDR3 is TGTGCCAGCAGTTTGACTAGCGGAGGGGCGGGCGAGCAGTACTTC. As protein: CASSLTSGGAGEQYF.

V gene TRBV28 combines with J gene TRBJ2-1, with unresolved D. The V end lost 7 bases, the J end lost 0 bases, and 13 bases lay between the germline ends. The CDR3 totals 15 residues. Looked up from germline, CDR1 is MDHEN and CDR2 is SYDVKM. The CDR3 nucleotides are TGTGCCAGCACCCCCCGGGTAGGCTCCTACAATGAGCAGTTCTTC. Protein sequence: CASTPRVGSYNEQFF. The whole variable domain, remainder taken from reference TRBV28 and TRBJ2-1, is DVKVTQSSRYLVKRTGEKVFLECVQDMDHENMFWYRQDPGLGLRLIYFSYDVKMKEKGDIPEGYSVSREKKERFSLILESASTNQTSMYLCASTPRVGSYNEQFFGPGTRLTVL.

The chain has TRBV19 and TRBJ2-7; 8 positions match TRBD2. The CDR3 is 13 amino acids. Looked up from germline, CDR1 is LNHDA and CDR2 is SQIVND (reference sequence). The trim removed 6 bases at V and 3 bases at J, leaving 4 bases unmatched. The CDR3 here is CASRRRGGYEQYF. Written as DNA, the CDR3 is TGTGCCAGTAGGCGACGGGGGGGCTACGAGCAGTACTTC.

The CDR3 coding sequence is TGTGCCAGCCGGTACGGGACTAGCGGGCTCTACGAGCAGTACTTC. It encodes CASRYGTSGLYEQYF. The genes are TRBV6-1 and TRBJ2-7; TRBD2 agrees at 12 bases. The V gene end was trimmed by 8 bases and the J gene end by 3 bases; junction bases not matched to a gene: 8. Germline V CDR1 and CDR2: MNHNS, SASEGT. This CDR3 contains 15 residues.

A single count supports this clone. The rearrangement joins TRBV6-5 to TRBJ2-7; 9 nucleotides line up with TRBD2. This CDR3 comprises 15 residues. J was trimmed by 4 bases and V by 0 bases; bases with no gene match: 4. Germline loops: CDR1 MNHEY, CDR2 SVGAGI. The DNA of the CDR3 is TGTGCCAGCAGTTACTCCCTAGCGGGGCCATACGAGCAGTACTTC. It codes for CASSYSLAGPYEQYF.

CDR3 DNA: TGTGCCTCCATAGCGGCTTTGGGAGAGACCCAGTACTTC. This codes for CASIAALGETQYF. The chain employs TRBV19 and TRBJ2-5; D is perhaps TRBD2 (6 bases). The germline V and J ends were trimmed by 11 bases and 4 bases, with 17 bases remaining between them. Germline lookup yields CDR1 LNHDA and CDR2 SQIVND (reference sequence). This CDR3 has 13 amino acids. The full variable domain, completed using reference TRBV19 and TRBJ2-5, is DGGITQSPKYLFRKEGQNVTLSCEQNLNHDAMYWYRQDPGQGLRLIYYSQIVNDFQKGDIAEGYSVSREKKESFPLTVTSAQKNPTAFYLCASIAALGETQYFGPGTRLLVL.

The rearrangement joins TRBV27 to TRBJ2-5, with D maybe TRBD1 (5 bases). The end of the DNA fits TRBJ2-7 better, so the J call may be wrong. Germline CDR1 is MNHEY and CDR2 is SMNVEV (reference sequence). This CDR3 region has 14 residues. CDR3 DNA sequence: TGTGCCAGCAGTCCCCAGGACATCACCTACGAGCAGTACTTC. Encoded protein: CASSPQDITYEQYF.

This clone came up once. Other DNA sequences within the sample encode an identical CDR3. This rearrangement joins TRBV6-5 to TRBJ2-7, with D possibly being TRBD1 (6 bases). This CDR3 comprises 12 residues. Germline V gene lookup returns CDR1 MNHEY and CDR2 SVGAGI. Trimming removed 6 bases from V and 7 bases from J, with 13 bases in between. In DNA, the CDR3 is TGTGCCAGCAGACCCCACAGGGATGAGCAGTACTTC. Translating gives CASRPHRDEQYF.

This clone was detected only once. This chain links TRBV28 with TRBJ1-1; D remains unclear. The CDR3 consists of 14 residues. V was trimmed by 7 bases and J by 4 bases, leaving 16 bases between them. Looked up from germline, CDR1 is MDHEN and CDR2 is SYDVKM. The chain's CDR3 is CASNLKGRGTEAFF. The CDR3 DNA sequence: TGTGCCAGCAACCTCAAAGGCCGGGGCACTGAAGCTTTCTTT.

This chain connects TRBV9 to TRBJ2-5; 9 bases match TRBD2. The assigned J gene may be wrong: the sequence end matches TRBJ2-7 better. Germline V gene sequence: CDR1 SGDLS, CDR2 YYNGEE. The CDR3 has 14 amino acids. For the CDR3, the DNA is TGTGCCAGCAGCGTAGGAACTAGCGGGTACGAGCAGTACTTC. This encodes CASSVGTSGYEQYF.

The chain couples TRBV21-1 to TRBJ2-7; TRBD1, the table's D call, lacks a check against the DNA. TRBV21-1 is a recognized pseudogene. CDR3 size: 16 residues. Here the CDR3 DNA reads TGTGCCAGCAGCAAAGCCAGGGATGCCTTTACCTACGAGCAGTACTTC. Protein product: CASSKARDAFTYEQYF.

The V gene is TRBV27, the J gene TRBJ1-1, with a possible D match to TRBD1 (6 bases). Germline CDR1 MNHEY, CDR2 SMNVEV (reference sequence). The CDR3 length is 13 residues. With 9 bases removed from V and 5 bases from J, the gap between germline ends came to 16 bases. CDR3 sequence (DNA): TGTGCCAGTACAGGGTTCCTGAGGACTGAAGCTTTCTTT. Translated, it gives CASTGFLRTEAFF.

The chain combines TRBV13 with TRBJ1-2, with 8 positions matching TRBD1. Trimming took 5 bases from V and 6 from J; bases not matched to a gene: 5. Germline assignment: CDR1 PRHDT and CDR2 FYEKMQ (reference sequence). The CDR3 runs to 13 residues. CDR3 amino acids: CASSKRQGHGYTF. In nucleotides, the CDR3 is TGTGCCAGCAGCAAAAGACAGGGGCATGGCTACACCTTC.

V and J are TRBV28 and TRBJ2-5, with a possible D match to TRBD2 (7 bases). Trimming stripped 6 bases from V and 4 bases from J, with 18 bases between. Germline-derived CDR1 and CDR2 are MDHEN and SYDVKM. This CDR3 is built from 15 residues. CDR3 nucleotide sequence: TGTGCCAGCAGCCTGGGGGCGGGAGAGTCAGAGACCCAGTACTTC. As protein: CASSLGAGESETQYF. The variable domain in full, completed from reference TRBV28 and TRBJ2-5, reads DVKVTQSSRYLVKRTGEKVFLECVQDMDHENMFWYRQDPGLGLRLIYFSYDVKMKEKGDIPEGYSVSREKKERFSLILESASTNQTSMYLCASSLGAGESETQYFGPGTRLLVL.

The V and J genes are TRBV6-5 and TRBJ2-1; the match to TRBD1 covers 9 bases. The V and J ends lost 5 bases and 8 bases, in that order; junction bases with no gene match: 4. The CDR3 sequence is 13 residues long. Germline CDR1 and CDR2: MNHEY and SVGAGI. The CDR3 bases are TGTGCCAGCAGTCGGGACAGGGCAGATGAGCAGTTCTTC. Residues: CASSRDRADEQFF.